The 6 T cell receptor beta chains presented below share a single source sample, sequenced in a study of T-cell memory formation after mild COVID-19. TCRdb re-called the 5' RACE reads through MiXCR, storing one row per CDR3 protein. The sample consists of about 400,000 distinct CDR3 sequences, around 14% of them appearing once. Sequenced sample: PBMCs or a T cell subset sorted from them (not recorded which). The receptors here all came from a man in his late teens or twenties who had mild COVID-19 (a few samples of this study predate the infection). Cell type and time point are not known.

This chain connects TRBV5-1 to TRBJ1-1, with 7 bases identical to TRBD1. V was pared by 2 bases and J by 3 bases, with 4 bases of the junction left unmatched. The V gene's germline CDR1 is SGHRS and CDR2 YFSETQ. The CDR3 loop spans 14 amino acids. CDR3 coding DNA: TGCGCCAGCAGCTTAGACAGGGCGGACACTGAAGCTTTCTTT. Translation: CASSLDRADTEAFF.

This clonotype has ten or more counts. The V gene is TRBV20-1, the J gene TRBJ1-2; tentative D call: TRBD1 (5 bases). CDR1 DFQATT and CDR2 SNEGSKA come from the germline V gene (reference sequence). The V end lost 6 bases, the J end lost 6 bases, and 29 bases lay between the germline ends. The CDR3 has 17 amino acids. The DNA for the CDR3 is TGCAGTGCCACCCAGGGCAGGGCCCGTAAACTAGGCGATGGCTACACCTTC. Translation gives CSATQGRARKLGDGYTF.

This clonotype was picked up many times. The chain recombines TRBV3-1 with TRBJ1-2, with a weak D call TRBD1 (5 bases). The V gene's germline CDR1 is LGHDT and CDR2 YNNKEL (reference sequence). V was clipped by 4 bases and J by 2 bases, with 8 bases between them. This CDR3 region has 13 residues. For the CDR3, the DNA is TGTGCCAGCAGCCCGGACAAGAACTATGGCTACACCTTC. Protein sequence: CASSPDKNYGYTF.

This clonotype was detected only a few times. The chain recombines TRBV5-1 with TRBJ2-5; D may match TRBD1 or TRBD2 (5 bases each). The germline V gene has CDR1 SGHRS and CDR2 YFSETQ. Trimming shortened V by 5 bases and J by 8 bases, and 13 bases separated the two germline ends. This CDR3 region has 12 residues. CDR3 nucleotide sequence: TGCGCCAGCAGGCGGCAGGGAGATACCCAGTACTTC. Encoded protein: CASRRQGDTQYF.

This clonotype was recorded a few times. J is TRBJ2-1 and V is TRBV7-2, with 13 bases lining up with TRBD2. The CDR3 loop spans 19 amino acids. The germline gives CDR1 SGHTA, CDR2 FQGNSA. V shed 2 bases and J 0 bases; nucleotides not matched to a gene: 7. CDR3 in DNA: TGTGCCAGCAGCTTAACACTAGCGGGGGGGAGGGACTCCTACAATGAGCAGTTCTTC. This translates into CASSLTLAGGRDSYNEQFF.

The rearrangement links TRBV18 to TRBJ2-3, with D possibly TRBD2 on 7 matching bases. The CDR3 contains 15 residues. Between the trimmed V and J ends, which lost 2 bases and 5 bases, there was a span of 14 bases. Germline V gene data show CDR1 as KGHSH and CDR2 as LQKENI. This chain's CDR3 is CASSPSAGAQDTQYF. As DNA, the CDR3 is TGTGCCAGCTCACCATCGGCGGGGGCCCAAGATACGCAGTATTTT. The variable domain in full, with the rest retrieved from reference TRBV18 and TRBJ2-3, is NAGVMQNPRHLVRRRGQEARLRCSPMKGHSHVYWYRQLPEEGLKFMVYLQKENIIDESGMPKERFSAEFPKEGPSILRIQQVVRGDSAAYFCASSPSAGAQDTQYFGPGTRLTVL.